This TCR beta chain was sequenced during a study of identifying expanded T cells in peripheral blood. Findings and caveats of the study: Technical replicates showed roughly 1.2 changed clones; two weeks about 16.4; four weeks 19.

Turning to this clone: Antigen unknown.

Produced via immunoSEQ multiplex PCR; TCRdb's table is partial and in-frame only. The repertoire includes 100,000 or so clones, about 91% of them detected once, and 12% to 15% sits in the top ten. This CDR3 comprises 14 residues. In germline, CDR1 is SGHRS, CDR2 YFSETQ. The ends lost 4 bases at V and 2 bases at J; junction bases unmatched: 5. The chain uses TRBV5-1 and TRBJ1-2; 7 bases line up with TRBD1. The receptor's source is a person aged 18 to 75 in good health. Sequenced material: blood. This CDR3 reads CASSAQGWNYGYTF. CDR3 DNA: TGCGCCAGCAGCGCACAGGGGTGGAACTATGGCTACACCTTC.